This entry describes one TCR beta chain. Per the original data handling: Reference gene primer amplification gave nucleated cell count estimates. Produced via immunoSEQ multiplex PCR; TCRdb's table is partial and in-frame only. That table furnishes V, J and clone size, whereas the DNA furnished D and trimming. The sample carries roughly 310,000 clones, 88% recorded once. The source of the sample is a study of blood T cell repertoires in COVID-19. About the study: Spain, Italy and the United States supplied samples that represented acute and convalescent COVID-19. From T cells, B-cell-depleted T cells, or PBMCs came the material, which was cDNA or gDNA.

Germline V gives CDR1 KGHSH, CDR2 LQKENI. V was clipped by 0 bases and J by 4 bases, with 7 bases between them. The CDR3 covers 14 residues. The chain carries TRBV18 and TRBJ1-3; D uncertain. Sequenced: peripheral blood. The sequence was collected from a woman in her forties or fifties with active or convalescent COVID-19. The CDR3 coding sequence is TGTGCCAGCTCACCACCCTGGCAGGGAAACACCATATATTTT. Protein product: CASSPPWQGNTIYF.